This entry describes one T cell receptor (beta chain). The CDR3 extends over 15 amino acids. Trimming took 4 bases from V and 4 from J; bases not matched to a gene: 7. Per the germline V gene, CDR1 is SGHDT and CDR2 is YYEEEE. The authors' processing: ImmunoSEQ gave junction-only sequences without quality scores, so filtering differed. This table comes from immunoSEQ multiplex PCR, and its TCRdb copy is limited to in-frame clones, with some not included. The V and J calls and the clone size are those of that table, but D and trimming were determined from the DNA. The profile covers fewer than 550,000 clones, with 75% to 80% appearing a single time and roughly an eighth taken by the ten largest. Some 100 million PBMCs per unsorted sample were used for genomic DNA. This specimen comes from a study of shared clonotypes between healthy human individuals.

The chain uses TRBV5-6 and TRBJ2-3; 9 nucleotides match TRBD2. The sequenced material came from PBMCs. The TCR sequence derives from a woman in her forties in good health. Some clones in this sample may be carry-over from other donors' samples. This chain's CDR3 is CASSHSGRGADTQYF. Written as DNA, the CDR3 is TGTGCCAGCAGCCATAGCGGGAGAGGGGCAGATACGCAGTATTTT.